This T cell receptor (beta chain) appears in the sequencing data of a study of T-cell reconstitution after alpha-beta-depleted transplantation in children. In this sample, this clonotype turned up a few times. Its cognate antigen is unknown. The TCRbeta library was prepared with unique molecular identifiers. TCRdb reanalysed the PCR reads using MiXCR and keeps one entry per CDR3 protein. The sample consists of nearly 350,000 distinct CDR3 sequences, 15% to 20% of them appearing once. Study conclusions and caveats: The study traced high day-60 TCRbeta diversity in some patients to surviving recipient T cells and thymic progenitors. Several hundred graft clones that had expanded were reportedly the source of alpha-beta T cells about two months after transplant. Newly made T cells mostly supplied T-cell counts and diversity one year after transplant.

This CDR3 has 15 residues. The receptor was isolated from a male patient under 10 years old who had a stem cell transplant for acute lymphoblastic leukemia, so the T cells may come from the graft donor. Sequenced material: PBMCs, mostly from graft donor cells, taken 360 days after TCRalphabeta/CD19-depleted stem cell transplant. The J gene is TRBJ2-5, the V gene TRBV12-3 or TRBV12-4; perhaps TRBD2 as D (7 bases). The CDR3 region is CASSHTGRGQETQYF. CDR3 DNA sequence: TGTGCTTCAAGCCACACAGGGAGGGGACAAGAGACCCAGTACTTC.